What follows is one T cell receptor (beta chain) and its context. The data derive from a study of PD-L1 blockade in urothelial cancer. Assay used: immunoSEQ multiplex PCR; TCRdb lists only in-frame clones, some missing. The data contain about 57,000 clones, 80% to 90% of them seen just once; the ten biggest clones take up roughly 5%. Indicated time point: pretreatment peripheral blood. The input for sequencing was PBMCs, taken around atezolizumab (anti-PD-L1) treatment. The sequence was collected from a man between 65 and 80 years old with urothelial cancer.

CDR3 amino acids: CASSYSGRGQDTEAFF. The CDR3, as DNA: TGTGCCAGCAGTTACTCGGGCAGGGGGCAGGACACTGAAGCTTTCTTT. The chain employs TRBV6-5 and TRBJ1-1, with 8 bases matching TRBD1. Germline V lookup: CDR1 MNHEY, CDR2 SVGAGI. The CDR3 runs 16 residues. The V gene end was trimmed by 0 bases and the J gene end by 3 bases; junction bases not matched to a gene: 6.